This T cell receptor (beta chain) was found in a study of beta chain features in type 1 diabetes. V lost 4 bases, J lost 0 bases, and 9 bases stayed unmatched. The CDR3 consists of 17 residues. CDR1 is SGHDN and CDR2 is FVKESK in the germline V gene. This clone was observed a handful of times. Every isolated RNA sample was fully reverse transcribed, so sequencing captured expressed TCRB transcripts. TCRdb keeps only in-frame clones here, not all; method: immunoSEQ multiplex PCR. The sample has 65,000 to 100,000 clones; roughly a third are singletons. The chain links TRBV14 to TRBJ2-1; TRBD1 matches at 7 bases. Material for sequencing was stem cell memory CD4+ T cells from blood. The TCR comes from a woman under 30 in good health. CDR3 coding DNA: TGTGCCAGCAGCCGTGGACAGGCCCTGCTCTCCTACAATGAGCAGTTCTTC. This sequence encodes CASSRGQALLSYNEQFF.